This T cell receptor beta chain emerged from a study of shared clonotypes between healthy human individuals. Germline V gene data show CDR1 as SGHRS and CDR2 as YFSETQ. The V end was cut by 4 bases, the J end by 3 bases, with 17 bases between. CDR3 length: 15 residues. Measured with immunoSEQ multiplex PCR; TCRdb has only the in-frame clones, and not every one. Of 650,000 to 700,000 clones in the sample, less than 95% were seen once. J is TRBJ2-7 and V is TRBV5-1; D is possibly TRBD1 (5 bases). The TCR comes from a man younger than 35 in good health. Some clones in this sample may be carry-over from other donors' samples. Sequencing was performed on memory CD8+ T cells from PBMCs. Subset: CD45RO+ cells pooled with CCR7-negative TemRA cells. The CDR3 bases are TGCGCCAGCAGCATGGAGTTTGGAACAGGCTACGAGCAGTACTTC. This sequence encodes CASSMEFGTGYEQYF.